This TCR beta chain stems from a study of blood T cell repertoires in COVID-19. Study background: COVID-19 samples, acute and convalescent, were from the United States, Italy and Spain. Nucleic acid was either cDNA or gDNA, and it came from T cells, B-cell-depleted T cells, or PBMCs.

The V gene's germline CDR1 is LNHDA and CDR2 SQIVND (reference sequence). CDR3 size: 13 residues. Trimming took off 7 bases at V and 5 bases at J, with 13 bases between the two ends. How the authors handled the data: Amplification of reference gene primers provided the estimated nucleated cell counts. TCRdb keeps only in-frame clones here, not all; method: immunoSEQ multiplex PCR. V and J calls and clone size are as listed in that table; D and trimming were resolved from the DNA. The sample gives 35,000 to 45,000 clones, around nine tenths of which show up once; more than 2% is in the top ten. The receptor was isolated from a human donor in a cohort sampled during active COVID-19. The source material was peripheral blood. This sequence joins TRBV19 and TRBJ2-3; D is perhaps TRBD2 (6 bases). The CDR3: CASNGGAGDTQYF. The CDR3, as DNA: TGTGCCAGTAACGGCGGGGCTGGAGATACGCAGTATTTT.